The T cell receptor (beta chain) under discussion was sequenced for a study of blood T cell repertoires in COVID-19. Study context: Acute and convalescent COVID-19 samples came from the United States, Italy and Spain.

Participant age was roughly 18 to 90 years, and participants resided in roughly 24 US areas. Authors' methods: Reference gene primer amplification in the assay estimated nucleated cell counts. The data were produced by immunoSEQ multiplex PCR, yet TCRdb's version contains in-frame clones alone and is incomplete. Clone size and V and J calls were adopted from that table, with D and trimming inferred from the DNA. This table has about 270,000 clones, 88% appearing once. The sequenced sample consisted of PBMCs or T cells enriched from blood (not recorded which). The sequence was obtained from a woman aged 50 to 60 who had recovered from COVID-19.

The CDR3 loop is CASSSAVSTEAFF. For the CDR3, the DNA is TGTGCCAGCAGCTCCGCGGTTAGCACTGAAGCTTTCTTT. The chain uses TRBV7-3 and TRBJ1-1; D gene unclear. The CDR3 is made up of 13 amino acids. Germline lookup yields CDR1 SGHTA and CDR2 FQGTGA. V dropped 4 bases and J dropped 4 bases, with 10 bases sitting between them. Supplemented by reference TRBV7-3 and TRBJ1-1, the full variable domain reads GAGVSQTPSNKVTEKGKYVELRCDPISGHTALYWYRQSLGQGPEFLIYFQGTGAADDSGLPNDRFFAVRPEGSVSTLKIQRTERGDSAVYLCASSSAVSTEAFFGQGTRLTVV.